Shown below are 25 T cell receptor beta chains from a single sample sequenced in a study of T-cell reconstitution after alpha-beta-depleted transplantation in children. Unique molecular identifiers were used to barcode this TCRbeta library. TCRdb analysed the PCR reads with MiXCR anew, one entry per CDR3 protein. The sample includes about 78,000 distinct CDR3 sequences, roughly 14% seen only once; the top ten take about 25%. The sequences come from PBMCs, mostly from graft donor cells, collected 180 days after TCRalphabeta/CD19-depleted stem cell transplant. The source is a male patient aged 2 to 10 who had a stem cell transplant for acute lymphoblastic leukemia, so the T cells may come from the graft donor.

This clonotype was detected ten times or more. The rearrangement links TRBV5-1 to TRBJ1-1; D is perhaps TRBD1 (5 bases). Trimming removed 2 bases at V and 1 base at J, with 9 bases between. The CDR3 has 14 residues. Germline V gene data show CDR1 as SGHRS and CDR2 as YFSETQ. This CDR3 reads CASSFNDRNTEAFF. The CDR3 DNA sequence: TGCGCCAGCAGCTTTAACGACAGGAACACTGAAGCTTTCTTT.

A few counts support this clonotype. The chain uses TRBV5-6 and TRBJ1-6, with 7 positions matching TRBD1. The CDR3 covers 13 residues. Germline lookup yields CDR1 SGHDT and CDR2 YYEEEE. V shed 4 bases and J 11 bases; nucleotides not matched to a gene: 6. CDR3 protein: CASSPDRDAPLHF. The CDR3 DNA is TGTGCCAGCAGCCCCGACAGGGATGCACCCCTCCACTTT.

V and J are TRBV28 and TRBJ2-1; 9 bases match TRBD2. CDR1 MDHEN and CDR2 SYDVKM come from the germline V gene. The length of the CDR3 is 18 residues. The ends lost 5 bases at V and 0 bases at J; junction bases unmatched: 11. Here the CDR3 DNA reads TGTGCCAGCAGTCCGCGAGTAGCGGGAGCAAACTCCTACAATGAGCAGTTCTTC. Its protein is CASSPRVAGANSYNEQFF.

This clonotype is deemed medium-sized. The CDR3 DNA sequence: TGTGCCAGCGCGTCCCTATCTGGAAACACCATATATTTT. Its protein product is CASASLSGNTIYF. V and J are TRBV12-3 or TRBV12-4 and TRBJ1-3; unclear D gene. Trimming shortened V by 8 bases and J by 1 base, and 9 bases separated the two germline ends. The CDR3 loop spans 13 amino acids.

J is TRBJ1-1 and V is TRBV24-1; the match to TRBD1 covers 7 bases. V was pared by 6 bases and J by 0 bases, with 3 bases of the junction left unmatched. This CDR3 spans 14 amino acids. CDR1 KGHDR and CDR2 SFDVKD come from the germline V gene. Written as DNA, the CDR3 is TGTGCCACCAGTCGGACAGGCTTGAACACTGAAGCTTTCTTT. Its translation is CATSRTGLNTEAFF.

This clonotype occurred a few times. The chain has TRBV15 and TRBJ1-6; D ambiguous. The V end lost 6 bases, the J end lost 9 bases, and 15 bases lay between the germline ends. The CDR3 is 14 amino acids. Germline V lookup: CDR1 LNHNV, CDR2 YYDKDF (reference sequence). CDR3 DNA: TGTGCCACCAGTGCCCCGATCGTAGGTTCACCCCTCCACTTT. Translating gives CATSAPIVGSPLHF.

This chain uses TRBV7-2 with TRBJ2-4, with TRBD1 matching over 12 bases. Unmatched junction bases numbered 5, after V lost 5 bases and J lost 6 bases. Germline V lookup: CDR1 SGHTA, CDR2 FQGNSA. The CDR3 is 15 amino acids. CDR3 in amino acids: CASSGRDRGRNIQYF. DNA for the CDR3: TGTGCCAGCAGCGGCCGGGACAGGGGGCGAAACATTCAGTACTTC.

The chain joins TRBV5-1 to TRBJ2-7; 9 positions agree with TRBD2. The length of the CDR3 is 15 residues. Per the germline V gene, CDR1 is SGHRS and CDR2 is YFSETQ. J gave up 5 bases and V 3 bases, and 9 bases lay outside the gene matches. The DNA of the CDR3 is TGCGCCAGCAGCTCTCCGGGACTAGCCTCTAACGAGCAGTACTTC. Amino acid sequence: CASSSPGLASNEQYF.

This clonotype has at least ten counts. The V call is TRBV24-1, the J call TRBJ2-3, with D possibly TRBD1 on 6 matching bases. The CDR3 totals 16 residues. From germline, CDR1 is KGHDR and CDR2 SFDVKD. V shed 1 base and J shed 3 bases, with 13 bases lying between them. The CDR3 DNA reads TGTGCCACCAGTGATTTAGGGCAGGGGAGAACAGATACGCAGTATTTT. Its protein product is CATSDLGQGRTDTQYF.

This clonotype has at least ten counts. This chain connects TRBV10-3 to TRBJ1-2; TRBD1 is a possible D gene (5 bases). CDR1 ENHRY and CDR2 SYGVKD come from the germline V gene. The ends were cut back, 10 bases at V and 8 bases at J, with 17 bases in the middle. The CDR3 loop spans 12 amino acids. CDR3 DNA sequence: TGTGCCAGCCTGGGACGGCTTCCGGGCTACACCTTC. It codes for CASLGRLPGYTF.

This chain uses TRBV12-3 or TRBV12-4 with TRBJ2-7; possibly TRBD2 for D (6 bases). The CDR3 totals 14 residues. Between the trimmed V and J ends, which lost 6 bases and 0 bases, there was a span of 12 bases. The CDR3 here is CASSRDWSSYEQYF. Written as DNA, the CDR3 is TGTGCCAGCAGCCGGGACTGGAGCTCCTACGAGCAGTACTTC.

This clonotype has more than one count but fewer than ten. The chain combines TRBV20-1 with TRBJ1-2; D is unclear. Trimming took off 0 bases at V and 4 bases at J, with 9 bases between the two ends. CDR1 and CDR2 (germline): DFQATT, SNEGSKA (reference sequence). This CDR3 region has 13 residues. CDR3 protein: CSARDPRGYGYTF. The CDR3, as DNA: TGCAGTGCTAGAGACCCCCGGGGCTATGGCTACACCTTC.

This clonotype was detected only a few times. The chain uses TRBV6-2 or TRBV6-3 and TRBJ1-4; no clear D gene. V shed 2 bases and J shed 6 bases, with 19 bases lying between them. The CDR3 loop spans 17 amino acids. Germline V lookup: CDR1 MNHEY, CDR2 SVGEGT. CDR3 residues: CASSYGKTSPSYEKLFF. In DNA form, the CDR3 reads TGTGCCAGCAGTTACGGGAAGACAAGCCCTTCCTATGAAAAACTGTTTTTT.

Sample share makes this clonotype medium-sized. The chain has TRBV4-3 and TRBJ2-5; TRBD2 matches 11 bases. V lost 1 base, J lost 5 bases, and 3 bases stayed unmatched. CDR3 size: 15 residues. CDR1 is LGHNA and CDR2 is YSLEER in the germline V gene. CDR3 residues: CASSQGTSGWETQYF. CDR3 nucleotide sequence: TGCGCCAGCAGCCAAGGGACTAGCGGGTGGGAGACCCAGTACTTC.

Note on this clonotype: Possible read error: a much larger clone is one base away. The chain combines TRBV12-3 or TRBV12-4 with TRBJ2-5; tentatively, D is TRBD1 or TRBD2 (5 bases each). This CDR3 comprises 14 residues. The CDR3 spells CASSLDGTQEIQYF. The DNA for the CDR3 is TGTGCCAGCAGCCTCGACGGGACCCAAGAGATCCAGTACTTC.

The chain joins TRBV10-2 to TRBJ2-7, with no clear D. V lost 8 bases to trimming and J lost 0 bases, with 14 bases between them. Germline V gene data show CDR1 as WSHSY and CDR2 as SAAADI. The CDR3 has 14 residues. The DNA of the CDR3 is TGCGCCAGCCTTGGACGGAGAAGCTCCTACGAGCAGTACTTC. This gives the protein CASLGRRSSYEQYF.

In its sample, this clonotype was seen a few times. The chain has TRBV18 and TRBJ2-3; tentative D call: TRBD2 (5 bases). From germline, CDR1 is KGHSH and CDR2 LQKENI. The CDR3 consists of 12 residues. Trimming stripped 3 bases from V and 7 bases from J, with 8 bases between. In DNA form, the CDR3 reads TGTGCCAGCTCACCTAGCGTAAATACGCAGTATTTT. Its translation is CASSPSVNTQYF.

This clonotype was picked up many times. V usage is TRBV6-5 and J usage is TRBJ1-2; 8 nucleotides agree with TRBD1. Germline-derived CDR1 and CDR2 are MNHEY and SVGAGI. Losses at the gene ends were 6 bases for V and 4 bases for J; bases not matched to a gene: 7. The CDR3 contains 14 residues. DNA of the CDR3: TGTGCCAGCAGGCGGGACAGGCTACTCTATGGCTACACCTTC. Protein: CASRRDRLLYGYTF.

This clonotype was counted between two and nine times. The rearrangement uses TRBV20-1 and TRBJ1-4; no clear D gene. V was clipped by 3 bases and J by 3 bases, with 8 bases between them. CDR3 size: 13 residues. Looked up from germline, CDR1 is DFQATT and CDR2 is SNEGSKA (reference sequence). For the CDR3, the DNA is TGCAGTGCTAGGGAGGGCCCTAATGAAAAACTGTTTTTT. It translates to CSAREGPNEKLFF.

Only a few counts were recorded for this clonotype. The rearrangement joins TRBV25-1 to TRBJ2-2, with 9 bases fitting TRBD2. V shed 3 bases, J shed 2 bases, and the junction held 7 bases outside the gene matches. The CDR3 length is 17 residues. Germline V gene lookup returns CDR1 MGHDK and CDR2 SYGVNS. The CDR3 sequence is CASSDLRRGGNTGELFF. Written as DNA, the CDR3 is TGTGCCAGCAGTGATCTCCGGCGGGGGGGTAACACCGGGGAGCTGTTTTTT.

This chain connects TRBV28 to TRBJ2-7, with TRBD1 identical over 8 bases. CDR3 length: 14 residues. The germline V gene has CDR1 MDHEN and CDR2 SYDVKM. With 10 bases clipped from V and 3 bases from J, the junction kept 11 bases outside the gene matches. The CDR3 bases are TGTGCCACCGAGACCGGGACAGGAAACTACGAGCAGTACTTC. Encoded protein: CATETGTGNYEQYF. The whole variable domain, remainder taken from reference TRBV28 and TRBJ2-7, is DVKVTQSSRYLVKRTGEKVFLECVQDMDHENMFWYRQDPGLGLRLIYFSYDVKMKEKGDIPEGYSVSREKKERFSLILESASTNQTSMYLCATETGTGNYEQYFGPGTRLTVT.

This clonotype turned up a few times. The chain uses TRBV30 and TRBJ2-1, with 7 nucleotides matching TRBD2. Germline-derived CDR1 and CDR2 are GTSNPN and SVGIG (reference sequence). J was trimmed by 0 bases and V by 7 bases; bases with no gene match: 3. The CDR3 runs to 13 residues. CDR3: CASLARSYNEQFF. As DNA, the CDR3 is TGTGCCTCACTAGCGCGCTCCTACAATGAGCAGTTCTTC. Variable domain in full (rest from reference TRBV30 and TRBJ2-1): SQTIHQWPATLVQPVGSPLSLECTVEGTSNPNLYWYRQAAGRGLQLLFYSVGIGQISSEVPQNLSASRPQDRQFILSSKKLLLSDSGFYLCASLARSYNEQFFGPGTRLTVL.

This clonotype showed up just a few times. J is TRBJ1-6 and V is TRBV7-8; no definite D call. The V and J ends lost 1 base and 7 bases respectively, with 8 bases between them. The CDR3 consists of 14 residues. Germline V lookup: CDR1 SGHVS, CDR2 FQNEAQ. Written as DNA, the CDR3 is TGTGCCAGCAGCTTAGAGTCGGGAAATTCACCCCTCCACTTT. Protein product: CASSLESGNSPLHF.

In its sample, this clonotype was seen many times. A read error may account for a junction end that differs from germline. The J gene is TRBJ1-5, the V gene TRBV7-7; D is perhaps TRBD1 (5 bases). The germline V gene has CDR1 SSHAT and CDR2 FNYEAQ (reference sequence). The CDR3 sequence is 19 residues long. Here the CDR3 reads CASSLSYSNMGGRNQPQHF. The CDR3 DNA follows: TGTGCTAGCAGCTTATCCTATTCTAATATGGGGGGACGCAATCAGCCCCAGCATTTT.

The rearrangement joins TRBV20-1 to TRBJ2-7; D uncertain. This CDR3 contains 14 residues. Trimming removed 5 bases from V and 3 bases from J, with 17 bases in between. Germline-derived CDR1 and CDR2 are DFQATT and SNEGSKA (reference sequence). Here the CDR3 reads CSAHDPFPLYEQYF. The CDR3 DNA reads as TGCAGTGCTCACGATCCTTTCCCGCTCTACGAGCAGTACTTC.